This paragraph covers one T cell receptor (beta chain) sequence. This sample was taken from a study of blood T cell repertoires in COVID-19. Study information: The United States, Italy and Spain were the sources of the acute and convalescent COVID-19 samples. T cells, B-cell-depleted T cells, or PBMCs provided the cDNA or gDNA that served as material.

J was trimmed by 4 bases and V by 4 bases; bases with no gene match: 5. CDR1 is SGHRS and CDR2 is YFSETQ in the germline V gene. The CDR3 runs to 15 residues. As processed by the authors: Counts of nucleated cells, estimated from reference gene primer amplification, were obtained. Sequencing was performed with immunoSEQ multiplex PCR; in TCRdb, only in-frame clones are kept and a portion is missing. That table furnishes V, J and clone size, whereas the DNA furnished D and trimming. The profile shows some 290,000 clones, under 90% of them singletons. The TCR sequence derives from a woman aged 30 to 39 with COVID-19, enrolled during active disease. This chain uses TRBV5-1 with TRBJ2-3; 11 bases line up with TRBD2. The specimen sequenced was peripheral blood. CDR3 loop: CASSVTSGESDTQYF. Here the CDR3 DNA reads TGCGCCAGCAGCGTGACTAGCGGGGAGTCAGATACGCAGTATTTT. Variable domain in full (rest from reference TRBV5-1 and TRBJ2-3): KAGVTQTPRYLIKTRGQQVTLSCSPISGHRSVSWYQQTPGQGLQFLFEYFSETQRNKGNFPGRFSGRQFSNSRSEMNVSTLELGDSALYLCASSVTSGESDTQYFGPGTRLTVL.